This entry is about one T cell receptor (beta chain). Its antigen is currently unknown. The germline gene is not matched at one end of the junction; a read error may be the cause. cDNA libraries for TCR alpha and TCR beta, carrying sample barcodes and UMIs, came from 5'RACE with constant-segment primers. TCRdb independently ran MiXCR on the 5' RACE reads; one entry per CDR3 protein. The sample carries 190,000 or so distinct CDR3 sequences, 27% recorded once. This entry belongs to a study of T-cell memory formation after mild COVID-19. Study-wide results and caveats: Pre-infection memory contained some responding clones, which suggested that cross-reactive memory had joined. Contracting clones from day 15 to 85 had balanced CD4/CD8; later expanders favoured CD4+.

Germline CDR1 SSHAT, CDR2 FNYEAQ (reference sequence). CDR3 length: 15 residues. The sequence was collected from an adult woman who had mild COVID-19 (a few samples of this study predate the infection). Cell type and time point are not known. The chain has TRBV7-7 and TRBJ2-1; TRBD2 matches at 7 bases. Sequenced input: PBMCs or a T cell subset sorted from them (not recorded which). DNA for the CDR3: TGTGCTAGCAGCTTAGTGCGGGAGCGAGGCGATGAGCAGTTCTTC. Encoded protein: CASSLVRERGDEQFF.